Listed below are T cell receptor beta chains from one sample, sequenced in a study of T cell clonotyping in hematopoietic cell transplantation. The data were produced by immunoSEQ multiplex PCR, yet TCRdb's version contains in-frame clones alone and is incomplete. This table holds over 15,000 clones, 70% to 90% found once. The sample consisted of peripheral blood mononuclear cells. The receptors were gathered from a middle-aged woman in good health. Some clones in this sample may be carry-over from other donors' samples. Both conserved end residues are part of each CDR3. Fields, in order: J gene, clone size, D gene, V gene, CDR3 protein, CDR3 DNA. The D gene is left open where the match is weak. Not every row has a clone size; where given, it reads once, few, many or a size class.

TRBJ2-7,NA,TRBD1,TRBV11-3,CASSLGVARGGQGKYEQYF,TGTGCCAGCAGCTTAGGGGTGGCTCGAGGGGGACAGGGGAAGTACGAGCAGTACTTC
TRBJ2-3,NA,NA,TRBV7-2,CASSLEFYRDTQYF,TGTGCCAGCAGCTTAGAATTTTATAGGGATACGCAGTATTTT
TRBJ1-1,NA,NA,TRBV5-5,CASSSQGIGNTEAFF,TGTGCCAGCAGCTCCCAGGGGATTGGGAACACTGAAGCTTTCTTT
TRBJ1-2,NA,NA,TRBV19,CASSHTRRVNGYTF,TGTGCCAGTAGTCACACCCGAAGGGTTAATGGCTACACCTTC
TRBJ2-5,NA,NA,TRBV9,CASSAPGTPQETQYF,TGTGCCAGCAGCGCCCCGGGGACTCCTCAAGAGACCCAGTACTTC
TRBJ1-1,once,NA,TRBV6-6,CASIQGMGTEAFF,TGTGCCAGCATCCAGGGTATGGGCACTGAAGCTTTCTTT
TRBJ2-5,once,NA,TRBV11-3,CASSPGQRPTQYF,TGTGCCAGCAGCCCCGGACAGCGTCCGACCCAGTACTTC
TRBJ1-2,NA,TRBD1,TRBV28,CASSLAPGGPNYGYTF,TGTGCCAGCAGTTTGGCCCCAGGGGGCCCTAACTATGGCTACACCTTC
TRBJ1-1,NA,NA,TRBV7-9,CASGYPGAQNTEAFF,TGTGCCAGCGGATACCCAGGGGCCCAGAACACTGAAGCTTTCTTT
TRBJ1-4,NA,NA,TRBV27,CASSLIREGKLFF,TGTGCCAGCAGTTTGATCAGAGAGGGGAAACTGTTTTTT
TRBJ2-7,NA,NA,TRBV7-2,CASSLGRLYEQYF,TGTGCCAGCAGCTTAGGACGACTCTACGAGCAGTACTTC
TRBJ2-1,NA,NA,TRBV28,CASSRGGGDNEQFF,TGTGCCAGCAGCCGGGGAGGAGGGGACAATGAGCAGTTCTTC
TRBJ1-2,NA,TRBD1,TRBV25-1,CASSGSGGGGHTF,TGTGCCAGCAGTGGCTCAGGGGGGGGCGGCCACACCTTC
TRBJ1-4,NA,TRBD1,TRBV11-3,CASTQSTGTATNEKLFF,TGTGCCAGCACCCAATCGACAGGGACGGCAACTAATGAAAAACTGTTTTTT
TRBJ2-7,NA,NA,TRBV11-2,CASSLGTVTGEQYF,TGTGCCAGCAGCCTAGGGACGGTCACAGGCGAGCAGTACTTC
TRBJ1-5,NA,NA,TRBV5-6,CASSLAAGTGNQPQHF,TGTGCCAGCAGCTTGGCTGCAGGTACGGGCAATCAGCCCCAGCATTTT
TRBJ1-1,NA,NA,TRBV6-1,CASSVDGNTEAFF,TGTGCCAGCAGTGTGGACGGGAACACTGAAGCTTTCTTT
TRBJ2-1,NA,NA,TRBV5-1,CASSLTGLSAYNEQFF,TGCGCCAGCAGCCTTACGGGACTCTCGGCCTACAATGAGCAGTTCTTC
TRBJ2-5,NA,NA,TRBV7-2,CASSLVGETQYF,TGTGCCAGCAGCTTAGTTGGAGAGACCCAGTACTTC
TRBJ1-1,NA,NA,TRBV19,CASSPTPGGSTEAFF,TGTGCCAGTAGTCCAACACCGGGGGGTAGCACTGAAGCTTTCTTT
TRBJ1-2,NA,NA,TRBV7-9,CASSFPGRSGYTF,TGTGCCAGCAGCTTTCCAGGGAGGAGCGGCTACACCTTC
TRBJ2-7,NA,NA,TRBV5-6,CASSVDSRYEQYF,TGTGCCAGCAGCGTGGACAGTCGCTACGAGCAGTACTTC
TRBJ2-7,NA,NA,TRBV25-1,CASSEFRGQGNEQYF,TGTGCCAGCAGTGAATTTAGGGGTCAGGGAAACGAGCAGTACTTC